This record covers a single TCR beta chain. The antigen this receptor binds is unknown. No much larger clonotype is one base removed from it; base qualities were not supplied. The CDR3 holds 17 amino acids from the cysteine to the phenylalanine. The kept DNA is CDR3 alone, 51 bases in frame from the first base. The germline V gene yields KGHDR for CDR1 and SFDVKD for CDR2. The junction shows trimming of 4 bases on V and 0 bases on J, plus 14 bases between the germline ends. Participants in the prospective study were aged about 18 to 100 years, lived in under 30 United States geographic areas, and enrolled through a virtual design. Cohort assignment in the prospective study relied on participant-reported clinical history from a screening survey and a study questionnaire. Exposed participants had been in contact, within 2 weeks of entering the study, with a person who had a PCR-confirmed or clinician-diagnosed case of COVID-19. In the prospective study, whole blood, serum and a nasopharyngeal or oropharyngeal swab were collected from each participant by mobile phlebotomists. Participants in the prospective study had the option to provide additional blood draws and questionnaires over a 2-month period. Blood samples from the prospective study were shipped frozen or at room temperature prior to DNA extraction.

The data derive from a study of blood T cell repertoires in COVID-19 (dated by TCRdb to between 2020 and 2021). With respect to the entire study: Collaborator samples came from the United States, Italy and Spain and covered acute and convalescent phases of COVID-19. A de-identified subject ID, COVID-19 status, age in years and sex were almost always included in the sample metadata. Samples were obtained from the ongoing ImmuneRACE study (first 160 participants) and from 950 to 1,500 subjects provided by 6 global collaborators. Deeply sampled blood TCRbeta repertoires from subjects exposed to, actively infected with, or recovered from COVID-19 were included in the dataset. The prospective study material was composed of cDNA or gDNA derived from T cells, B-cell-depleted T cells, or PBMCs. The repertoires were made available in a free public database intended to serve as a resource for research on the immune response to SARS-CoV-2. Where HLA class I and class II types were available, the types were taken from metadata supplied by the sample provider, not from assay-based typing.

The immunoSEQ Assay, a bias-controlled multiplex PCR, was used to amplify TCRbeta CDR3 regions from genomic DNA. The authors' pipeline ran thus. The number of nucleated cells in each sample was estimated by amplification of reference gene primers within the assay. To quantify the absolute abundance of each unique TCRbeta CDR3 rearrangement, sequence reads were collapsed and filtered. For each sample, productive Simpson clonality was calculated as the square root of Simpson's diversity index over productive rearrangements. Held by TCRdb, this immuneACCESS table contains in-frame sequences only and omits some clones. Under half of the omission traces to an unresolved V gene where checked; the cause of the rest is unknown. That table is the source of V, J and clone size, and D and trimming were worked out from the DNA. This sample holds roughly 430,000 clones; approximately 90% were observed only once. The top ten hold 1.4% of the sample.

Study-level results and caveats: The amount of clinical and demographic metadata varied by source and participant and was provided uncurated.

The source material was PBMCs or T cells enriched from blood (not recorded which). Rearrangement joined TRBV24-1 to TRBJ2-2; D gene: possibly TRBD1, on 6 matching bases. This TCR came from a woman under 30 who had been exposed to COVID-19. The DNA sequence reads TGTGCCACCAGTGACTCGGGACAACCAGCGAACACCGGGGAGCTGTTTTTT. This is translated as CATSDSGQPANTGELFF.